Listed below are T cell receptor beta chains from one sample, sequenced in a study of blood T cell repertoires in COVID-19. Repertoires were generated with immunoSEQ multiplex PCR, while TCRdb's copy carries only in-frame clones and drops some. The data show about 220,000 clones, roughly 85% seen once. Material for sequencing was peripheral blood. The origin of the receptors is a man in his fifties who had recovered from COVID-19. The CDR3 runs from the conserved cysteine through the conserved F or W. D genes are given only for firm matches. Only part of the rows carry a size: once, few, many, or a class if the clone is expanded.

v_gene	d_gene	abundance	j_gene	CDR3aa	CDR3nt
TRBV2	NA	NA	TRBJ1-6	CASKVESRSNSPLHF	TGTGCCAGCAAAGTCGAGAGTAGATCTAATTCACCCCTCCACTTT
TRBV5-1	TRBD1	NA	TRBJ2-2	CASSSGDSGGGELFF	TGCGCCAGCAGCTCCGGGGACAGTGGGGGCGGGGAGCTGTTTTTT
TRBV5-1	NA	once	TRBJ2-2	CASSLDLPNTGELFF	TGCGCCAGCAGCTTGGACTTACCAAACACCGGGGAGCTGTTTTTT
TRBV5-6	NA	few	TRBJ2-3	CASSSAQGDTIGQYF	TGTGCCAGCAGCTCAGCCCAGGGTGACACAATTGGGCAGTATTTT
TRBV3-1/TRBV3-2	NA	few	TRBJ1-2	CASSQGASGTLYGYTF	TGTGCCAGCAGCCAAGGGGCGAGCGGGACGCTCTATGGCTACACCTTC
TRBV7-2	NA	NA	TRBJ2-5	CASSQSPLETQYF	TGTGCCAGCAGCCAAAGCCCTCTCGAGACCCAGTACTTC
TRBV9	NA	NA	TRBJ2-3	CASSVVSTDTQYF	TGTGCCAGCAGCGTAGTCAGTACAGATACGCAGTATTTT
TRBV4-1	TRBD2	NA	TRBJ2-2	CASSLGTSGTGELFF	TGCGCCAGCAGCCTTGGGACTAGCGGCACCGGGGAGCTGTTTTTT
TRBV7-2	TRBD2	NA	TRBJ2-5	CASSLGYGRIETQYF	TGTGCCAGCAGCTTAGGGTACGGGAGGATAGAGACCCAGTACTTC
TRBV18	TRBD2	NA	TRBJ2-1	CASSLLAAPSYNEQFF	TGTGCCAGCTCACTACTAGCGGCTCCCTCCTACAATGAGCAGTTCTTC
TRBV3-1/TRBV3-2	NA	NA	TRBJ1-2	CASSLLTGNYGYTF	TGTGCCAGCAGCCTCCTGACAGGAAACTATGGCTACACCTTC
TRBV5-1	TRBD2	NA	TRBJ2-5	CASSQGLAGQETQYF	TGCGCCAGCAGCCAAGGACTAGCGGGGCAAGAGACCCAGTACTTC
TRBV7-2	TRBD1	NA	TRBJ2-2	CASSFDRVTTGELFF	TGTGCCAGCAGCTTCGACAGGGTTACGACCGGGGAGCTGTTTTTT
TRBV28	NA	NA	TRBJ2-7	CASSSSSQVLRYF	TGTGCCAGCAGTTCATCGTCACAGGTTCTAAGGTACTTC
TRBV18	TRBD2	NA	TRBJ2-3	CASSPEGLAGDRAQYF	TGTGCCAGCTCACCCGAGGGACTAGCGGGAGATAGGGCGCAGTATTTT
TRBV6-5	TRBD1	few	TRBJ2-1	CASRPQGAAYNEQFF	TGTGCCAGCAGACCTCAGGGGGCGGCCTACAATGAGCAGTTCTTC
TRBV6-5	NA	NA	TRBJ1-5	CASSRGQFNQPQHF	TGTGCCAGCAGTCGAGGACAGTTCAATCAGCCCCAGCATTTT
TRBV5-1	NA	NA	TRBJ1-2	CASSLQVNYGYTF	TGCGCCAGCAGCTTACAGGTGAACTATGGCTACACCTTC
TRBV15	NA	NA	TRBJ2-3	CATSRDLKGSDTQYF	TGTGCCACCAGCAGAGATCTGAAGGGGTCAGATACGCAGTATTTT
TRBV27	NA	NA	TRBJ2-3	CASSSTDTQYF	TGTGCCAGCAGTTCAACAGATACGCAGTATTTT
TRBV19	NA	NA	TRBJ2-6	CASSIDGGPDGANVLTF	TGTGCCAGTAGTATAGACGGAGGGCCTGATGGGGCCAACGTCCTGACTTTC
TRBV14	TRBD2	NA	TRBJ2-1	CASSQGLAGRRVHEQFF	TGTGCCAGCAGCCAAGGGTTAGCGGGAAGAAGGGTCCATGAGCAGTTCTTC
TRBV5-1	NA	few	TRBJ2-7	CASSVGLAYEQYF	TGCGCCAGCAGCGTGGGACTCGCCTACGAGCAGTACTTC
TRBV24-1	NA	NA	TRBJ2-3	CATSHTAGDTQYF	TGTGCCACCAGTCACACGGCGGGAGATACGCAGTATTTT
TRBV30	TRBD2	NA	TRBJ2-7	CAWSVIRQREPGRSYEQYF	TGTGCCTGGAGTGTCATCCGGCAGCGGGAGCCAGGGAGGTCCTACGAGCAGTACTTC
TRBV11-2	TRBD2	once	TRBJ2-4	CASSLDPTSGSFAKNIQYF	TGTGCCAGCAGCTTAGATCCGACTAGCGGGAGTTTTGCCAAAAACATTCAGTACTTC
TRBV2	TRBD1	NA	TRBJ1-1	CASSEGDRGLSVSTEAFF	TGTGCCAGCAGTGAGGGGGACAGGGGGCTATCCGTCTCCACTGAAGCTTTCTTT
TRBV6-5	NA	few	TRBJ2-1	CASSSTGNSYNEQFF	TGTGCCAGCAGTTCAACAGGGAACTCCTACAATGAGCAGTTCTTC